This entry lists 19 T cell receptor beta chains sequenced from one sample in a study of Ad26.COV2.S vaccination and SARS-CoV-2 variants (dated by TCRdb to the early 2020s). Libraries were made using the immunoSEQ multiplex PCR assay. TCRdb re-hosts the immuneACCESS table, in-frame sequences only. Its copies lack some clones; in the studies checked, an unresolved V gene accounts for under half of them, and the cause for the rest is not known. Here the sample has about 430,000 clones; around 90% occur a single time. The biggest ten clones account for roughly an eighth of the sample. Sample treatment or condition, as interpreted from the label and publication: roughly 19 received Ad26.COV2.S at low or high dose, single or two shots; several received placebo; per-sample allocation not given. Repertoires of vaccine and placebo recipients were sequenced from samples taken on day 63 after the first injection.

The sample consisted of peripheral blood, taken in a trial of Ad26.COV2.S vaccine versus placebo. These receptors were collected from a person aged 18-65 years who received the Ad26.COV2.S COVID-19 vaccine or a placebo.

This sequence joins TRBV27 and TRBJ2-5; 11 bases are shared with TRBD1. Trimming cost V 4 bases and J 5 bases; bases outside gene matches: 12. CDR3 length equals 17 residues. Germline V gene sequence: CDR1 MNHEY, CDR2 SMNVEV (reference sequence). The chain's CDR3 is CASSSQSGTGGDETQYF. As DNA, the CDR3 is TGTGCCAGCAGTTCACAATCCGGGACAGGGGGGGATGAGACCCAGTACTTC.

This chain uses TRBV19 with TRBJ1-2, with a tentative D call TRBD1 (5 bases). The CDR3 loop spans 15 amino acids. CDR1 and CDR2 (germline): LNHDA, SQIVND (reference sequence). Trimming left V 6 bases short and J 7 bases short, with 21 bases between. The DNA for the CDR3 is TGTGCCAGTAGCCCAACCGTTCAGGGCCTTTTTGGCTACACCTTC. Protein sequence: CASSPTVQGLFGYTF.

This chain joins TRBV7-6 and TRBJ1-2; no firm D call. With 5 bases removed from V and 8 bases from J, the gap between germline ends came to 24 bases. Germline CDR1 SGHVS, CDR2 FNYEAQ. The CDR3 consists of 16 residues. In DNA, the CDR3 is TGTGCCAGCAGCCCAGCTGGGAGCTTCGTGGAGCTCGGCTACACCTTC. Its protein is CASSPAGSFVELGYTF.

Only one count was recorded for this clone. V is TRBV9 and J is TRBJ2-3, with 7 bases that match TRBD2. Looked up from germline, CDR1 is SGDLS and CDR2 is YYNGEE. The CDR3 contains 16 residues. V lost 0 bases, J lost 2 bases, and 6 bases stayed unmatched. CDR3 DNA sequence: TGTGCCAGCAGCGTAGCCCCTAGCGGATCCACAGATACGCAGTATTTT. This sequence encodes CASSVAPSGSTDTQYF.

The chain employs TRBV5-1 and TRBJ1-2; no firm D call. The CDR3 spans 15 residues. V gave up 0 bases and J gave up 2 bases, with 11 bases separating them. Germline V gives CDR1 SGHRS, CDR2 YFSETQ. The CDR3 DNA reads as TGCGCCAGCAGCTTGGGCGGAAACCTCAACTATGGCTACACCTTC. Protein product: CASSLGGNLNYGYTF.

CDR3 sequence reads: CASSFAGLNEQFF. The CDR3 DNA sequence: TGTGCCAGCAGTTTTGCAGGGCTCAATGAGCAGTTCTTC. The chain recombines TRBV12-3 or TRBV12-4 with TRBJ2-1; the D gene is possibly TRBD1 (5 bases). V was clipped by 3 bases and J by 6 bases, with 9 bases between them. This CDR3 is 13 amino acids long.

CDR3 nucleotide sequence: TGTGCCAGCAGTGCCGGGACAGGGGGCACCGGGGAGCTGTTTTTT. Protein sequence: CASSAGTGGTGELFF. This chain links TRBV27 with TRBJ2-2; 11 nucleotides align to TRBD1. Germline V gene data show CDR1 as MNHEY and CDR2 as SMNVEV (reference sequence). The ends lost 5 bases at V and 4 bases at J; junction bases unmatched: 3. There are 15 residues in the CDR3.

The DNA for the CDR3 is TGTGCCAGCTCACCCGACAGGGGGTACTATGGCTACACCTTC. Protein sequence: CASSPDRGYYGYTF. This chain joins TRBV18 and TRBJ1-2, with 9 bases lining up with TRBD1. The CDR3 loop spans 14 amino acids. J gave up 3 bases and V 3 bases, and 2 bases lay outside the gene matches. The V gene's germline CDR1 is KGHSH and CDR2 LQKENI.

In DNA, the CDR3 is TGCGCCAGCAGTGAGTCGAAGGTTGGGGGTTCACCCCTCCACTTT. It is translated as CASSESKVGGSPLHF. V gene TRBV10-1 combines with J gene TRBJ1-6; weak D call: TRBD1 (5 bases). Per germline, CDR1 WNHNN and CDR2 SYGVQD (reference sequence). Trimming pared 0 bases from V and 9 bases from J, leaving 12 bases between. This CDR3 has 15 amino acids.

The chain joins TRBV7-2 to TRBJ2-7, with D unresolved. This CDR3 comprises 13 residues. Germline V gives CDR1 SGHTA, CDR2 FQGNSA. Trimming shortened V by 4 bases and J by 3 bases, and 10 bases separated the two germline ends. CDR3: CASSSPNSYEQYF. The CDR3 DNA reads TGTGCCAGCAGCTCACCTAACAGCTACGAGCAGTACTTC.

The V gene is TRBV7-9, the J gene TRBJ2-5; D may be TRBD1 (5 bases). CDR1 is SEHNR, CDR2 FQNEAQ, per germline (reference sequence). The V end lost 8 bases, the J end lost 5 bases, and 12 bases lay between the germline ends. The CDR3 runs 12 residues. The CDR3 reads CASRRQLETQYF. The CDR3 DNA follows: TGTGCCAGCCGAAGACAGTTGGAGACCCAGTACTTC. Variable domain in full (rest from reference TRBV7-9 and TRBJ2-5): DTGVSQNPRHKITKRGQNVTFRCDPISEHNRLYWYRQTLGQGPEFLTYFQNEAQLEKSRLLSDRFSAERPKGSFSTLEIQRTEQGDSAMYLCASRRQLETQYFGPGTRLLVL.

The chain links TRBV18 to TRBJ2-3; 8 bases are a match to TRBD1. Per germline, CDR1 KGHSH and CDR2 LQKENI. The CDR3 runs to 15 residues. Trimming cost V 5 bases and J 0 bases; bases outside gene matches: 4. The CDR3: CASSRQGPSTDTQYF. CDR3 sequence (DNA): TGTGCCAGCTCAAGACAGGGGCCAAGCACAGATACGCAGTATTTT.

This chain connects TRBV6-2 or TRBV6-3 to TRBJ2-5, with D unclear. The length of the CDR3 is 14 residues. The germline V and J ends were trimmed by 2 bases and 1 base, with 8 bases remaining between them. Germline CDR1 MNHEY, CDR2 SVGEGT. The CDR3 is CASSYEQIQETQYF. Written as DNA, the CDR3 is TGTGCCAGCAGTTACGAACAGATCCAAGAGACCCAGTACTTC.

The V and J genes are TRBV15 and TRBJ2-7, with D perhaps TRBD1 (6 bases). The germline gives CDR1 LNHNV, CDR2 YYDKDF (reference sequence). The length of the CDR3 is 16 residues. Trimming shortened V by 1 base and J by 5 bases, and 18 bases separated the two germline ends. CDR3 sequence reads: CATSRVVGVGGHEQYF. DNA for the CDR3: TGTGCCACCAGCAGAGTGGTGGGAGTAGGGGGACACGAGCAGTACTTC.

This clone appeared a single time. V usage is TRBV14 and J usage is TRBJ1-2; D perhaps matches TRBD1 (6 bases). Trimming took off 5 bases at V and 5 bases at J, with 9 bases between the two ends. This CDR3 region has 12 residues. Germline CDR1 reads SGHDN; CDR2 reads FVKESK. The CDR3 here is CASSAGQYGYTF. In DNA form, the CDR3 reads TGTGCCAGCAGCGCAGGACAGTATGGCTACACCTTC.

V gene TRBV29-1 combines with J gene TRBJ2-3; D gene ambiguous. CDR3 length: 8 residues. In germline, CDR1 is SQVTM, CDR2 ANQGSEA. The V and J ends lost 6 bases and 6 bases respectively, with 1 base between them. Here the CDR3 DNA reads TGCAGCGTGGATACGCAGTATTTT. It codes for CSVDTQYF.

The chain uses TRBV10-2 and TRBJ2-7, with 7 positions matching TRBD1. The CDR3 is 16 amino acids. The trim removed 3 bases at V and 0 bases at J, leaving 8 bases unmatched. From germline, CDR1 is WSHSY and CDR2 SAAADI. The CDR3 DNA is TGCGCCAGCAGTGATTCTCAGGGGGTGAGCTCCTACGAGCAGTACTTC. It encodes CASSDSQGVSSYEQYF.

This clone was seen only once. The chain uses TRBV7-2 and TRBJ1-5; TRBD1 is a possible D gene (5 bases). Germline V lookup: CDR1 SGHTA, CDR2 FQGNSA. Trimming stripped 3 bases from V and 4 bases from J, with 7 bases between. The CDR3 covers 13 residues. The CDR3 sequence is CASSLTVNQPQHF. The CDR3 region has the DNA TGTGCCAGCAGCTTGACAGTAAATCAGCCCCAGCATTTT.

The V gene is TRBV5-4, the J gene TRBJ1-1, with D possibly TRBD1 on 6 matching bases. The length of the CDR3 is 17 residues. Germline-derived CDR1 and CDR2 are SGHNT and YYREEE (reference sequence). Trimming stripped 0 bases from V and 2 bases from J, with 17 bases between. The CDR3 sequence is CASSLAGPTGANTEAFF. Here the CDR3 DNA reads TGTGCCAGCAGCTTGGCAGGGCCGACAGGCGCTAACACTGAAGCTTTCTTT.